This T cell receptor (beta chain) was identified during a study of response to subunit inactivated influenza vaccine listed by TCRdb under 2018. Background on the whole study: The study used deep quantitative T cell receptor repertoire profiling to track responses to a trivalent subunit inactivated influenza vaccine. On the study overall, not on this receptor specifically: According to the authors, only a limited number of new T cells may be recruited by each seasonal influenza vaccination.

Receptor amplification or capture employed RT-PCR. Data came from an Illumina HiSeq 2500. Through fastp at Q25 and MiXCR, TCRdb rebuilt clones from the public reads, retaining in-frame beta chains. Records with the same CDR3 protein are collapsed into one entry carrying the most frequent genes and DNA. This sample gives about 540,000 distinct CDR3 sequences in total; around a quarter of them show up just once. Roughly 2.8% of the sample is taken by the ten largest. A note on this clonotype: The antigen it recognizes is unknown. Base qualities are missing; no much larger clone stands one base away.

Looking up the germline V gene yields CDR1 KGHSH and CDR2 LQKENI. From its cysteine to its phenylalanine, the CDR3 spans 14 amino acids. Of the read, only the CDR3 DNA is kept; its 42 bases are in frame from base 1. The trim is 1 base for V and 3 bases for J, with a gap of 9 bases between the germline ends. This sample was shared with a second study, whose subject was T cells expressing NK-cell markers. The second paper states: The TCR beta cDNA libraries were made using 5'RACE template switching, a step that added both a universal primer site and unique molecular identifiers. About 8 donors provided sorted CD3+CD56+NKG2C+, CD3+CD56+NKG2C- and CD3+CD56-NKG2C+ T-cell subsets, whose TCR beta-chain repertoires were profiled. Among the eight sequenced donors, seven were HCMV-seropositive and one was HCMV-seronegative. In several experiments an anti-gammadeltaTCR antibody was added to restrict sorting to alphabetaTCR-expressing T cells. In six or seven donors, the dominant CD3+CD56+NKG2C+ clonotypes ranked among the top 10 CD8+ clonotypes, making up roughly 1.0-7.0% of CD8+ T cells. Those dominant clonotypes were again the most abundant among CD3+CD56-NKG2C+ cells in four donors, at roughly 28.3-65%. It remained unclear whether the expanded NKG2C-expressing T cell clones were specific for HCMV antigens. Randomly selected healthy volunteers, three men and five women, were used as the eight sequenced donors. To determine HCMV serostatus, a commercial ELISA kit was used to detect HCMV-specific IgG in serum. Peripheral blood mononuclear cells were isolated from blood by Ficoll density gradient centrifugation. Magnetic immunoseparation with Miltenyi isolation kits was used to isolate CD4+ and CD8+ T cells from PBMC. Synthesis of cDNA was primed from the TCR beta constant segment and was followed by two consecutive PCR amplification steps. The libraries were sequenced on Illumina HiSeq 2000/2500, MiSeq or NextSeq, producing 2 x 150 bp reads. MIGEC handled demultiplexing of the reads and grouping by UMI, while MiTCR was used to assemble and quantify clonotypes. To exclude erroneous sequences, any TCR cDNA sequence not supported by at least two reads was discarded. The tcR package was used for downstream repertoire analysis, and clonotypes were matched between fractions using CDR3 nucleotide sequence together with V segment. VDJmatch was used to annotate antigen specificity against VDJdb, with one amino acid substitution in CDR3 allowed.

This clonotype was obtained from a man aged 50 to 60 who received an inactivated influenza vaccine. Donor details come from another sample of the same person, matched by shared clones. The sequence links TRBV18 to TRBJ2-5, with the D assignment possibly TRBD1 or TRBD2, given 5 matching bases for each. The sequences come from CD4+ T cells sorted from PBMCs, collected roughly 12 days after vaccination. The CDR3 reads CASSPRQGEETQYF. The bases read TGTGCCAGCTCACCACGGCAGGGAGAAGAGACCCAGTACTTC.